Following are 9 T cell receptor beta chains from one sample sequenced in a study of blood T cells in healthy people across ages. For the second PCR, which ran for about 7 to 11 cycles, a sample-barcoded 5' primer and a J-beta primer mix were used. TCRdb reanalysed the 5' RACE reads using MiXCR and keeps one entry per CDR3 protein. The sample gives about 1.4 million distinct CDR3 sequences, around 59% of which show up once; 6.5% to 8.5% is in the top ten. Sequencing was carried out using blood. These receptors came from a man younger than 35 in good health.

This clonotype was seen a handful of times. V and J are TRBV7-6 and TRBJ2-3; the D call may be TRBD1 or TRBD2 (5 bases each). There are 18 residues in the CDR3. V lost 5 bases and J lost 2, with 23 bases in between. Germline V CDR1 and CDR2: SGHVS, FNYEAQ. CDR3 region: CASSLLTGTAVFTDTQYF. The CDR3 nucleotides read TGTGCCAGCAGCCTACTAACGGGGACGGCCGTCTTCACAGATACGCAGTATTTT.

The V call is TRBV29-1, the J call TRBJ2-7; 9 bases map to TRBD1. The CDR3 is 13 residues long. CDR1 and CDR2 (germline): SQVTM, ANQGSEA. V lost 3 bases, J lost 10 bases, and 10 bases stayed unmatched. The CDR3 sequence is CSVERTGEGTQYF. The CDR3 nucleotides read TGCAGCGTTGAGCGGACAGGGGAGGGAACCCAGTACTTC.

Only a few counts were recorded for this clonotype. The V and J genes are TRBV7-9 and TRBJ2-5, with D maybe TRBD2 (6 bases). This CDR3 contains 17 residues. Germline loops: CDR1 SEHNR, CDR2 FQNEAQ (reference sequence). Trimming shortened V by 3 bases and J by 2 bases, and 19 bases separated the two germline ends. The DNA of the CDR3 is TGTGCCAGCAGCTTTCCCTCTGGCGGGGCCGCTCAAGAGACCCAGTACTTC. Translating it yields CASSFPSGGAAQETQYF.

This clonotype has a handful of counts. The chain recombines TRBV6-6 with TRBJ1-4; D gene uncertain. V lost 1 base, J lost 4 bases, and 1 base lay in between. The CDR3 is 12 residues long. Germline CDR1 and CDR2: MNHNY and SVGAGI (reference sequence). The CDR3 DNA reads TGTGCCAGCAGTTACTATAATGAAAAACTGTTTTTT. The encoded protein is CASSYYNEKLFF.

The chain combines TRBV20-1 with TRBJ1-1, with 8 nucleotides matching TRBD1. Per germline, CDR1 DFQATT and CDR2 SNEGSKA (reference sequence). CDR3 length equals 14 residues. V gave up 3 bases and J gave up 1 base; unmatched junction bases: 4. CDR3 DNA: TGCAGTGCTAGGAAAGACAGGGGGAACACTGAAGCTTTCTTT. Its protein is CSARKDRGNTEAFF.

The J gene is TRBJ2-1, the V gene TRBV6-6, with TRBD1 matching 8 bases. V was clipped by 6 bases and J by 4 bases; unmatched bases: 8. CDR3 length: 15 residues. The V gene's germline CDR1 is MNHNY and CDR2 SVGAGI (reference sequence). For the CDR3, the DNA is TGTGCCAGCAGGCCGGGACAGGCTTATTACAATGAGCAGTTCTTC. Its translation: CASRPGQAYYNEQFF.

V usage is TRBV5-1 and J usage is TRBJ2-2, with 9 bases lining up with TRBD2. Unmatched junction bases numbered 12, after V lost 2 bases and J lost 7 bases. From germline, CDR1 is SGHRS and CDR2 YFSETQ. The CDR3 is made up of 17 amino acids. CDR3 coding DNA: TGCGCCAGCAGCTTTGGTGCTAGCGGGATGAACTACGGGGAGCTGTTTTTT. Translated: CASSFGASGMNYGELFF.

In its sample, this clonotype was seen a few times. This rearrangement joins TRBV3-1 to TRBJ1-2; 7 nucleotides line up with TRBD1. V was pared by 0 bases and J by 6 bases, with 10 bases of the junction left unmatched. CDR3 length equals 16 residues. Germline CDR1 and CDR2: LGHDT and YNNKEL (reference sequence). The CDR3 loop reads CASSQDPTDRVNGYTF. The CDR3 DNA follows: TGTGCCAGCAGCCAAGATCCGACCGACAGGGTGAATGGCTACACCTTC.

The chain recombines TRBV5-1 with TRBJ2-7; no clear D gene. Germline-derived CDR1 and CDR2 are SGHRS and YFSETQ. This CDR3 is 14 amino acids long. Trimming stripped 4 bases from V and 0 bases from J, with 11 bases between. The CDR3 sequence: CASSPTATSYEQYF. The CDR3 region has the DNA TGCGCCAGCAGCCCAACAGCTACCTCCTACGAGCAGTACTTC. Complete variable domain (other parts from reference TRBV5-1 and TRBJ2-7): KAGVTQTPRYLIKTRGQQVTLSCSPISGHRSVSWYQQTPGQGLQFLFEYFSETQRNKGNFPGRFSGRQFSNSRSEMNVSTLELGDSALYLCASSPTATSYEQYFGPGTRLTVT.